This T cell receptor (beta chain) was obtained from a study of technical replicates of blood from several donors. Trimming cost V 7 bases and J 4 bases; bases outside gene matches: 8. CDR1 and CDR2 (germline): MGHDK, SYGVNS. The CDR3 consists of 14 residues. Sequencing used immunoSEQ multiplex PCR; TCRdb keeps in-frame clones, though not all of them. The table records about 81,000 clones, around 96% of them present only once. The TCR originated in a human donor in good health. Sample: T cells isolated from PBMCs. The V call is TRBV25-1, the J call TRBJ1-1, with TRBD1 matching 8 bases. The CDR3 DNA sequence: TGTGCCAGCACCATGACAGGGGTTGGCACTGAAGCTTTCTTT. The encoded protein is CASTMTGVGTEAFF.